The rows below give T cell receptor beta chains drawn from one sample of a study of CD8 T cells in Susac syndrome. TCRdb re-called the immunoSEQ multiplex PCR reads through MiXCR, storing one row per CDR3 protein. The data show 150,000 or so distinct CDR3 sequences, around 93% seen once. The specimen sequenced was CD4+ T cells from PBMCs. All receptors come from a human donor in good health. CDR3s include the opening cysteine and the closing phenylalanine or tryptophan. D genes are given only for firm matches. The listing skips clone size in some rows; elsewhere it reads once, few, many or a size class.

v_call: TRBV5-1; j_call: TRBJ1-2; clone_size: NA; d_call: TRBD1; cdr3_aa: CASNSGQFYGYTF; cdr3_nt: TGCGCCAGCAACTCGGGACAGTTCTATGGCTACACCTTC
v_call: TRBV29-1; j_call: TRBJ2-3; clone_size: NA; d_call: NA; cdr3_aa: CSVDRAGGYADTQYF; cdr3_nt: TGCAGCGTTGATCGGGCAGGGGGGTACGCAGATACGCAGTATTTT
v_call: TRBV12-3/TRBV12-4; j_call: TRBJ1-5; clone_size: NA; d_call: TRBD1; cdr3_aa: CASSLQGTAIREPQHF; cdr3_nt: TGTGCCAGCAGTTTACAAGGGACAGCGATACGGGAGCCCCAGCATTTT
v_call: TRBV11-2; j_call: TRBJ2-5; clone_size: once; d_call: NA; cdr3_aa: CASSRARTGETQYF; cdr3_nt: TGTGCCAGCAGCCGCGCCCGGACGGGGGAGACCCAGTACTTC
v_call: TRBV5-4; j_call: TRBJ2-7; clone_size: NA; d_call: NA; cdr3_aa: CASSLAAGLYEQYF; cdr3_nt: TGTGCCAGCAGCTTGGCGGCCGGGCTCTACGAGCAGTACTTC
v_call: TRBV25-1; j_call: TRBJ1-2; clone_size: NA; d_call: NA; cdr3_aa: CASSEGAQGGYTF; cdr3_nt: TGTGCCAGCAGTGAGGGGGCCCAGGGCGGCTACACCTTC
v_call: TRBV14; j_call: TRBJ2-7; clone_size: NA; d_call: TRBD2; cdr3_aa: CASGRLASDEQYF; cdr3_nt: TGTGCCAGCGGTCGACTAGCGTCCGACGAGCAGTACTTC
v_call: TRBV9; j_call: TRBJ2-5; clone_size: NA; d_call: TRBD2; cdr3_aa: CASSDGTSGGRGETQYF; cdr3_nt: TGTGCCAGCAGCGACGGGACTAGCGGGGGGAGGGGAGAGACCCAGTACTTC
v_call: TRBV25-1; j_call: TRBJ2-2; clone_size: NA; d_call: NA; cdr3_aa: CASSGHFRGGELFF; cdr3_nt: TGTGCCAGCAGTGGCCATTTCAGGGGTGGGGAGCTGTTTTTT
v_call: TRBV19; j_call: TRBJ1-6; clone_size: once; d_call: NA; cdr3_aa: CASSKWDGPRGSPLHF; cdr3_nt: TGTGCCAGTAGTAAGTGGGACGGACCACGGGGGTCACCCCTCCACTTT
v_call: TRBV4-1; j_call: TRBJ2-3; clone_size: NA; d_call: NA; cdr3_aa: CASSRTGLGTDTQYF; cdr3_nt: TGCGCCAGCAGTCGAACAGGGTTGGGGACAGATACGCAGTATTTT
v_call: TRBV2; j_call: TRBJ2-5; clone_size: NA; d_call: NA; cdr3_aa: CASLRGQQETQYF; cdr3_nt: TGTGCCAGCCTCCGGGGCCAACAAGAGACCCAGTACTTC
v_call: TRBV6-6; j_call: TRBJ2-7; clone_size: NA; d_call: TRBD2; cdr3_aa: CASTGGGYFSYEQYF; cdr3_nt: TGTGCCAGCACCGGCGGGGGGTATTTTTCCTACGAGCAGTACTTC
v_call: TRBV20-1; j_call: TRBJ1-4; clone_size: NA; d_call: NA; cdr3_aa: CSARKATNEKLFF; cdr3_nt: TGCAGTGCTAGGAAAGCAACTAATGAAAAACTGTTTTTT
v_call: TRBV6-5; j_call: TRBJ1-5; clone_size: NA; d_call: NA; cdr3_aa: CASSFYRQGPGQPQHF; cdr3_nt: TGTGCCAGCAGTTTCTATCGTCAGGGGCCGGGGCAGCCCCAGCATTTT
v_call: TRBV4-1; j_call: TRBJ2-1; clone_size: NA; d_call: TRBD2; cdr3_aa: CASSQDLFGLAGGQEQFF; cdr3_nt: TGCGCCAGCAGCCAAGATCTTTTTGGACTAGCGGGGGGGCAGGAGCAGTTCTTC
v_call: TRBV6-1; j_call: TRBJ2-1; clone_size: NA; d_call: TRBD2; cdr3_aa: CASNGLAGGSPYNEQFF; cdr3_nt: TGTGCCAGCAATGGACTAGCGGGGGGATCTCCCTACAATGAGCAGTTCTTC
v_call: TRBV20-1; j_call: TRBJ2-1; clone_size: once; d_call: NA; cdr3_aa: CSARDNREQFF; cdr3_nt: TGCAGTGCTAGAGATAACAGGGAGCAGTTCTTC
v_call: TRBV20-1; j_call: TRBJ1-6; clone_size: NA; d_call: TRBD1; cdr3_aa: CSAKRGPSYNSPLHF; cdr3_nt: TGCAGTGCTAAAAGGGGGCCCTCCTATAATTCACCCCTCCACTTT
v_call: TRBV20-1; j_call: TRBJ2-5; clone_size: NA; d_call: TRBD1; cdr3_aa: CSAHPGTGNQETQYF; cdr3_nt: TGCAGTGCGCATCCCGGGACAGGGAACCAAGAGACCCAGTACTTC
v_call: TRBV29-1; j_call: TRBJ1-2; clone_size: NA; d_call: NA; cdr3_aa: CSVPRSSSSNYGYTF; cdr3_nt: TGCAGCGTTCCTAGATCCAGCAGTTCTAACTATGGCTACACCTTC
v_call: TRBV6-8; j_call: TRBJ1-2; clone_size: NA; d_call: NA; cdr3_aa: CASSYEGVPPSRGYTF; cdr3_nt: TGTGCCAGCAGTTACGAGGGGGTGCCCCCTTCTCGAGGCTACACCTTC
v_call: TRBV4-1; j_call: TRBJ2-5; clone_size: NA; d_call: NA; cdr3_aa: CASSQYIDQETQYF; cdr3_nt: TGCGCCAGCAGCCAGTACATAGACCAAGAGACCCAGTACTTC
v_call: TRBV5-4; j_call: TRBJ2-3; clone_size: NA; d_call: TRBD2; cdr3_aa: CASSPPGLGGDTQYF; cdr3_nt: TGTGCCAGCAGCCCTCCGGGACTAGGGGGAGATACGCAGTATTTT
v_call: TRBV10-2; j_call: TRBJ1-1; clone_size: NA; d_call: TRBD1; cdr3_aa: CASSDRTGITEAFF; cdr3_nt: TGCGCCAGCAGTGACAGGACAGGGATCACTGAAGCTTTCTTT
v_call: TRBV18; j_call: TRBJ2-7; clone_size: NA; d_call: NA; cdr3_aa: CASSPILKGEQYF; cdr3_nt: TGTGCCAGCTCACCCATTCTGAAAGGCGAGCAGTACTTC
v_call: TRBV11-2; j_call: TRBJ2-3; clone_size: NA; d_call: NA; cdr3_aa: CASSLGLTQYF; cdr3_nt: TGTGCCAGCAGCTTAGGGCTTACGCAGTATTTT
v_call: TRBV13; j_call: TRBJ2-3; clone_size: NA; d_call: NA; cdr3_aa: CASSPRVPRTSTDTQYF; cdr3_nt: TGTGCCAGCAGCCCCCGCGTCCCACGAACGAGCACAGATACGCAGTATTTT
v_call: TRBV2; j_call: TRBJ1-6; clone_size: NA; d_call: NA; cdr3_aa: CASGRNSPLHF; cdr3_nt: TGTGCCAGCGGGCGGAATTCACCCCTCCACTTT